Listed below are T cell receptor beta chains from one sample, sequenced in a study of cytomegalovirus exposure and HLA in healthy donors. Clones were sequenced by immunoSEQ multiplex PCR, and TCRdb holds only the in-frame ones, with some missing. The sample yields 150,000 to 200,000 clones, roughly 80% seen once. The material sequenced was PBMCs. These TCRs come from a man younger than 35 in good health and CMV-seropositive. The CDR3 runs from the conserved cysteine through the conserved F or W. A D gene is named only where the DNA matches it firmly. Clone size, where shown, is once, few, many, or a class for clones that have expanded.

CDR3nt,CDR3aa,v_gene,len,d_gene,j_gene,abundance
TGTGCCAGTAGTAAAGCGTCGAACACTGAAGCTTTCTTT,CASSKASNTEAFF,TRBV19,13,NA,TRBJ1-1,NA
TGTGCCAGCAGCTTACAACATGGACAGGGAACTGCCAACGTCCTGACTTTC,CASSLQHGQGTANVLTF,TRBV5-5,17,TRBD1,TRBJ2-6,NA
TGTGCCAGCAGCTGGGGGACAGATCTTAGCTACGAGCAGTACTTC,CASSWGTDLSYEQYF,TRBV5-6,15,TRBD1,TRBJ2-7,NA
TGTGCCAGCAGTCGAGAAGGGACAGGGGACAGTGAGCAGTTCTTC,CASSREGTGDSEQFF,TRBV6-1,15,TRBD1,TRBJ2-1,once
TGTGCCAGCAGCCGCCCGCAGGGGGAAGCTTTCTTT,CASSRPQGEAFF,TRBV27,12,NA,TRBJ1-1,NA
TGTGCCAGCTCACCGGGAGGAAAATACGAGCAGTACTTC,CASSPGGKYEQYF,TRBV18,13,NA,TRBJ2-7,few
TGTGCCAGCAGCCAAGTTCAAGCGAACCCCTTCACAGATACGCAGTATTTT,CASSQVQANPFTDTQYF,TRBV4-2,17,NA,TRBJ2-3,once
TGCGCCAGCAGCCAAAGGCTAGCGGGAGTGTACGAGCAGTACTTC,CASSQRLAGVYEQYF,TRBV4-3,15,TRBD2,TRBJ2-7,once
TGTGCCAGTAGTACCGGGACTAGCGGCTACGAGCAGTACTTC,CASSTGTSGYEQYF,TRBV19,14,TRBD2,TRBJ2-7,once
TGTGCCAGCAGCTTAGCCAGGGCGTCAGGGAACACTGAAGCTTTCTTT,CASSLARASGNTEAFF,TRBV7-9,16,NA,TRBJ1-1,few
TGCGCCAGCAGCCAAGGGGGGGGCGGAGGCGGCTACACCTTC,CASSQGGGGGGYTF,TRBV4-1,14,NA,TRBJ1-2,NA
TGTGCCAGCAGCTTGGGAGGACTAGCGGGACTCGAGCAGTACTTC,CASSLGGLAGLEQYF,TRBV7-9,15,TRBD2,TRBJ2-7,NA
TGTGCCAGCAGCGTAGAGCACGGGGAGCTGTTTTTT,CASSVEHGELFF,TRBV9,12,NA,TRBJ2-2,NA
TGTGCCAGCAGTTCGAACACAAAAGCCTACGAGCAGTACTTC,CASSSNTKAYEQYF,TRBV27,14,NA,TRBJ2-7,NA
TGTGCCAGCAGCTTCCCACCCCTCGCCAGGCGAATAGAAGCTTTCTTT,CASSFPPLARRIEAFF,TRBV7-9,16,NA,TRBJ1-1,NA
TGTGCCAGCAGTTTATTTTCCCAGTACAATGAGCAGTTCTTC,CASSLFSQYNEQFF,TRBV27,14,NA,TRBJ2-1,few
TGTGCCAGCAGACCTACCGGGACAGAATTCGATACGCAGTATTTT,CASRPTGTEFDTQYF,TRBV7-2,15,TRBD1,TRBJ2-3,NA
TGTGCCATCAGTGAGTCAGGGGTGCGGGAAAAACTGTTTTTT,CAISESGVREKLFF,TRBV10-3,14,NA,TRBJ1-4,NA
TGTGCCAGCAGCTTAGCCGGTAGCAATCAGCCCCAGCATTTT,CASSLAGSNQPQHF,TRBV11-2,14,NA,TRBJ1-5,NA
TGTGCCAGCAGCCCAGAGGGGAACACTGAAGCTTTCTTT,CASSPEGNTEAFF,TRBV9,13,NA,TRBJ1-1,once
TGCGCCAGCAGGGACCCGTTGACAGCGAACAATGAGCAGTTCTTC,CASRDPLTANNEQFF,TRBV10-2,15,NA,TRBJ2-1,NA
TGTGCCAGCAGCCCCGCCCTCGACAGGTCCTACGAGCAGTACTTC,CASSPALDRSYEQYF,TRBV6-5,15,NA,TRBJ2-7,NA
TGTGCCAGCAATGAGGGGGGTCAAGAGACCCAGTACTTC,CASNEGGQETQYF,TRBV2,13,NA,TRBJ2-5,NA
TGTGCCAGCAGTGATATGGGCTTTGCCTACGAGCAGTACTTC,CASSDMGFAYEQYF,TRBV2,14,NA,TRBJ2-7,NA
TGCAGCGTTGGGACCCCCCAGCTAGTGGGGGGGCCAGAACGGTTCTTC,CSVGTPQLVGGPERFF,TRBV29-1,16,NA,TRBJ2-1,NA
TGTGCCAGCAGCCCACCGGGACTAGCGGGAGGGTTCAGGGATACGCAGTATTTT,CASSPPGLAGGFRDTQYF,TRBV7-2,18,TRBD2,TRBJ2-3,once
TGTGCCAGCAGCTTGTCTAGCGGGATGAACTACGAGCAGTACTTC,CASSLSSGMNYEQYF,TRBV5-6,15,TRBD2,TRBJ2-7,NA
TGTGCCAGCAGCTGGGGACAGGGCCGGAATTCACCCCTCCACTTT,CASSWGQGRNSPLHF,TRBV6-5,15,TRBD1,TRBJ1-6,NA
TGTGCCAGCAGTTACTCTGGGACAGGGATCGATGAGCAGTTCTTC,CASSYSGTGIDEQFF,TRBV6-6,15,TRBD1,TRBJ2-1,NA
TGCGCCAGCAGCCAAGCGGGGGTCCTTGCCGGGGAGCTGTTTTTT,CASSQAGVLAGELFF,TRBV4-3,15,NA,TRBJ2-2,once
TGTGCCAGCAGTTTACAGTCCTACGAGCAGTACTTC,CASSLQSYEQYF,TRBV28,12,NA,TRBJ2-7,NA
TGCGCCAGCAGCTTGGCCGGGTTGCGGGAGGGTTACGAGCAGTACTTC,CASSLAGLREGYEQYF,TRBV5-1,16,TRBD2,TRBJ2-7,NA
TGTGCCAGCTCACGTCCTCAGCGGGACTCCTACGAGCAGTACTTC,CASSRPQRDSYEQYF,TRBV18,15,TRBD2,TRBJ2-7,NA
TGTGCCAGCAGCTTAAGCGGGACAGGGGTGGTAGGGGACACCATATATTTT,CASSLSGTGVVGDTIYF,TRBV7-2,17,TRBD1,TRBJ1-3,NA
TGTGCCAGCAGCTATAGCAGGGGGGACGAGCAGTACTTC,CASSYSRGDEQYF,TRBV7-2,13,NA,TRBJ2-7,NA
TGTGCCAGCAGCTTAGACAGGGTGGTCTATGGCTACACCTTC,CASSLDRVVYGYTF,TRBV7-9,14,NA,TRBJ1-2,NA
TGTGCCAGCAGTGAAGTTTGGGGCTCGGAGCAGTTCTTC,CASSEVWGSEQFF,TRBV2,13,NA,TRBJ2-1,few
TGTGCCAGCGGGTCGGGGAGCCCTGAAGCTTTCTTT,CASGSGSPEAFF,TRBV11-2,12,NA,TRBJ1-1,few
TGCGCCAGCAGCTTTTACAGGCGTCAAGAGACCCAGTACTTC,CASSFYRRQETQYF,TRBV5-1,14,NA,TRBJ2-5,NA